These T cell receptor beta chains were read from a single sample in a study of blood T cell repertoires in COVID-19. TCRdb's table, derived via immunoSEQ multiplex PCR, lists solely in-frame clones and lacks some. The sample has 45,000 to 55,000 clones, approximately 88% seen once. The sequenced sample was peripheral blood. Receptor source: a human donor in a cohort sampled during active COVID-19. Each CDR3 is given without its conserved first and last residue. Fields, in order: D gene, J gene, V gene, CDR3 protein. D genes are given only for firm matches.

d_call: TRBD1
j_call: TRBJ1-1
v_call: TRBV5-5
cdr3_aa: ASSYKTGGVEAF

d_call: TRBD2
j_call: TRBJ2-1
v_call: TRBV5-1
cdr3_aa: ASSLVRGLAGDVSSNEQF

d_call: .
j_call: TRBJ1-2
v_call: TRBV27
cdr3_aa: ASSRRQPTNYGYT

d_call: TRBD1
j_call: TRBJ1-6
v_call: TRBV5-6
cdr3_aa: ASSLGFGQGDSPLH

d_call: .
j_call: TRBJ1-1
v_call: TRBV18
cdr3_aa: ASSPRPEAEAF

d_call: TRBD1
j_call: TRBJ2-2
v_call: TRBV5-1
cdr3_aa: ASSFRGQINTGELF

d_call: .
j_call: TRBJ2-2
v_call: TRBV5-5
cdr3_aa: ASSPRYRDTGELF

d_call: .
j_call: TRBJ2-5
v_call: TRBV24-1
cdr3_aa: ATSETGSHETQY

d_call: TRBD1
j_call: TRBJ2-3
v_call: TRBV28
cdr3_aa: ASSGGDRGPTTDTQY

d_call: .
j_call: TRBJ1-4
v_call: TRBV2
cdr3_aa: ASGQTNEKLF

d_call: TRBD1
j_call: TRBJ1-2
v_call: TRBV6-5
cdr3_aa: ASSRDRGQYYGYT

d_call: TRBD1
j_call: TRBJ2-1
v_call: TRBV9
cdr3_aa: ASTGGQGRYNEQF

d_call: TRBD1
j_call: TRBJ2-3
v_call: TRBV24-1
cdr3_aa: ATSDPTGASTDTQY

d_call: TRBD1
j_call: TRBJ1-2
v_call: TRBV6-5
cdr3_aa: ASSTGTGDYGYT

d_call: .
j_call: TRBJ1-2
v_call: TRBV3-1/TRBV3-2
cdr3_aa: ASSQGGVRGYT

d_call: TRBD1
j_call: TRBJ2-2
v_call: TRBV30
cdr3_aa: AWSVRTGSQANTGELF